Below are 10 T cell receptor beta chains sequenced from a single sample in a study of blood T cell repertoires in COVID-19. Sequencing used immunoSEQ multiplex PCR; TCRdb keeps in-frame clones, though not all of them. Of around 130,000 clones listed, 83% are singletons. The sample was PBMCs or T cells enriched from blood (not recorded which). The receptors shown here come from a man under 40 who had recovered from COVID-19.

The CDR3 DNA sequence: TGTGCCATCAGGGCAGGACTAGCGGGGGATGAGACAGATACGCAGTATTTT. It codes for CAIRAGLAGDETDTQYF. This sequence joins TRBV10-3 and TRBJ2-3; 13 bases align to TRBD2. This CDR3 is 17 amino acids long. CDR1 ENHRY and CDR2 SYGVKD come from the germline V gene. After removal of 6 bases from V and 3 bases from J, the junction contained 9 bases not matched to a gene.

There are a few counts of this clone. Here the CDR3 DNA reads TGTGCCAGCAGCCAAGGGGAGGGAAACACCATATATTTT. Translated: CASSQGEGNTIYF. This chain uses TRBV3-1 (or the pseudogene TRBV3-2) with TRBJ1-3; the D is unclear. This CDR3 has 13 residues. V shed 1 base and J shed 4 bases, with 5 bases lying between them. Germline loops: CDR1 LGHDT, CDR2 YNNKEL (reference sequence).

This clone was seen a handful of times. V and J are TRBV14 and TRBJ1-6; unclear D gene. Germline V gives CDR1 SGHDN, CDR2 FVKESK. The CDR3 length is 12 residues. The ends were cut back, 5 bases at V and 6 bases at J, with 5 bases in the middle. CDR3 coding DNA: TGTGCCAGCAGCGTTCGTAATTCACCCCTCCACTTT. Residues: CASSVRNSPLHF.

V usage is TRBV14 and J usage is TRBJ1-1, with a tentative D call TRBD1 (5 bases). The CDR3 length is 16 residues. Germline lookup yields CDR1 SGHDN and CDR2 FVKESK. V shed 4 bases and J shed 1 base, with 16 bases lying between them. Written as DNA, the CDR3 is TGTGCCAGCAGCCCCCGGGGGTGGGGCTGGAACACTGAAGCTTTCTTT. Translated, it gives CASSPRGWGWNTEAFF. The complete variable domain, with remaining parts taken from reference TRBV14 and TRBJ1-1, reads EAGVTQFPSHSVIEKGQTVTLRCDPISGHDNLYWYRRVMGKEIKFLLHFVKESKQDESGMPNNRFLAERTGGTYSTLKVQPAELEDSGVYFCASSPRGWGWNTEAFFGQGTRLTVV.

The V call is TRBV2, the J call TRBJ2-7, with a weak D call TRBD1 (5 bases). This CDR3 contains 17 residues. V was cut by 4 bases and J by 3 bases, with 22 bases left in between. The germline V gene encodes CDR1 SNHLY and CDR2 FYNNEI. The chain's CDR3 is CASSGPQDKQTNYEQYV. The CDR3, as DNA: TGTGCCAGCAGTGGCCCACAGGATAAGCAAACCAACTACGAGCAGTACGTC.

The chain joins TRBV19 to TRBJ2-5, with D unclear. Germline assignment: CDR1 LNHDA and CDR2 SQIVND (reference sequence). The CDR3 covers 13 residues. Trimming took off 5 bases at V and 2 bases at J, with 9 bases between the two ends. The CDR3 sequence is CASSQDFQETQYF. CDR3 DNA sequence: TGTGCCAGTAGTCAGGATTTTCAAGAGACCCAGTACTTC. Combining the CDR3 with reference TRBV19 and TRBJ2-5 gives the whole variable domain DGGITQSPKYLFRKEGQNVTLSCEQNLNHDAMYWYRQDPGQGLRLIYYSQIVNDFQKGDIAEGYSVSREKKESFPLTVTSAQKNPTAFYLCASSQDFQETQYFGPGTRLLVL.

The CDR3 nucleotides are TGTGCCAGCAGCTTAAGGCTGAGAGGGAATGAGCAGTTCTTC. Translating it yields CASSLRLRGNEQFF. This chain joins TRBV11-2 and TRBJ2-1; a weak D match, TRBD2 (5 bases). V lost 2 bases and J 7 bases, leaving 12 bases between the germline ends. Germline assignment: CDR1 SGHAT and CDR2 FQNNGV. The CDR3 spans 14 residues.

The chain carries TRBV6-1 and TRBJ1-4; 8 nucleotides align to TRBD1. The V gene's germline CDR1 is MNHNS and CDR2 SASEGT. The junction had 5 bases not matched to a gene; V was cut back by 3 bases and J by 8 bases. CDR3 size: 14 residues. CDR3 in amino acids: CASSDRGLGEKLFF. CDR3 bases: TGTGCCAGCAGTGACAGGGGGCTGGGGGAAAAACTGTTTTTT.

This chain joins TRBV9 and TRBJ2-7; TRBD1 matches at 10 bases. This CDR3 has 13 amino acids. Trimming took 4 bases from V and 4 from J; bases not matched to a gene: 2. Per germline, CDR1 SGDLS and CDR2 YYNGEE. The CDR3 nucleotides read TGTGCCAGCAGCCCGGGACAGGGGTACGAGCAGTACTTC. It yields the protein CASSPGQGYEQYF. The full variable domain, in which reference TRBV9 and TRBJ2-7 provide the parts outside the CDR3, is DSGVTQTPKHLITATGQRVTLRCSPRSGDLSVYWYQQSLDQGLQFLIQYYNGEERAKGNILERFSAQQFPDLHSELNLSSLELGDSALYFCASSPGQGYEQYFGPGTRLTVT.

The genes are TRBV15 and TRBJ2-1; TRBD1 is a possible D gene (7 bases). CDR1 and CDR2 from the germline V gene are LNHNV and YYDKDF (reference sequence). The CDR3 extends over 17 amino acids. V was pared by 5 bases and J by 7 bases, with 24 bases between. CDR3 sequence: CATSGGPDGRGFNEQFF. CDR3 DNA sequence: TGTGCCACCAGCGGAGGGCCCGATGGCAGGGGGTTTAATGAGCAGTTCTTC.